This T cell receptor (beta chain) was recorded in a study of T cell changes during pregnancy in multiple sclerosis. Germline V CDR1 and CDR2: SGHNT, YYREEE (reference sequence). V shed 0 bases and J shed 6 bases, with 9 bases lying between them. There are 13 residues in the CDR3. TCRdb keeps only in-frame clones here, not all; method: immunoSEQ multiplex PCR. The table includes 75,000 to 95,000 clones, about 89% detected once. The source material was peripheral blood, sampled in the first trimester of pregnancy. This TCR was recovered from a female donor in good health, enrolled as a control in a pregnancy study. This chain joins TRBV5-4 and TRBJ1-1; D is uncertain. The CDR3: CASSLERVAEAFF. For the CDR3, the DNA is TGTGCCAGCAGCTTGGAACGGGTGGCTGAAGCTTTCTTT.